The 22 T cell receptor beta chains listed next were all sequenced from one sample in a study of identical twins. From the 5' RACE reads, TCRdb called clonotypes with MiXCR, one entry per CDR3 protein. The sample contains 450,000 to 650,000 distinct CDR3 sequences, about 16% of which appear only once. Another study also made use of these data, one on yellow fever vaccine responses in identical twins.

The sequencing sample was made of CD4+ T cells sorted from blood. Receptors originate from a woman aged 18-35 years in good health.

The chain couples TRBV5-5 to TRBJ2-3; 7 bases are shared with TRBD2. CDR1 SGHKS and CDR2 YYEKEE come from the germline V gene (reference sequence). CDR3 length: 15 residues. The trim removed 7 bases at V and 1 base at J, leaving 9 bases unmatched. CDR3: CASHPFAGGTDTQYF. For the CDR3, the DNA is TGTGCCAGCCACCCGTTCGCGGGGGGCACAGATACGCAGTATTTT.

This clonotype was observed at least ten times. The rearrangement joins TRBV5-1 to TRBJ2-5; D ambiguous. The CDR3 loop spans 12 amino acids. Per germline, CDR1 SGHRS and CDR2 YFSETQ. The V gene lost 0 bases and the J gene lost 5 bases, with 5 bases spanning the gap. Here the CDR3 DNA reads TGCGCCAGCAGCTTGGCTCGTGAGACCCAGTACTTC. Its translation: CASSLARETQYF.

V and J are TRBV5-1 and TRBJ1-5, with 7 bases identical to TRBD1. CDR1 SGHRS and CDR2 YFSETQ come from the germline V gene. This CDR3 comprises 15 residues. With 4 bases clipped from V and 4 bases from J, the junction kept 8 bases outside the gene matches. As DNA, the CDR3 is TGCGCCAGCAGCGCAACTGGGACAGAAAATCAGCCCCAGCATTTT. It encodes CASSATGTENQPQHF. The full variable domain, with the rest looked up from reference TRBV5-1 and TRBJ1-5, is KAGVTQTPRYLIKTRGQQVTLSCSPISGHRSVSWYQQTPGQGLQFLFEYFSETQRNKGNFPGRFSGRQFSNSRSEMNVSTLELGDSALYLCASSATGTENQPQHFGDGTRLSIL.

The chain joins TRBV14 to TRBJ2-1; 9 bases match TRBD1. Germline values: CDR1 SGHDN, CDR2 FVKESK. With 0 bases clipped from V and 5 bases from J, the junction kept 8 bases outside the gene matches. The CDR3 runs 17 residues. CDR3 amino acids: CASSQDWRGQGHNEQFF. The CDR3 DNA follows: TGTGCCAGCAGCCAAGATTGGAGGGGACAGGGTCACAATGAGCAGTTCTTC.

This chain uses TRBV20-1 with TRBJ1-2; D might be TRBD1 (6 bases). CDR3 size: 10 residues. Germline CDR1 and CDR2: DFQATT and SNEGSKA (reference sequence). Trimming removed 5 bases from V and 8 bases from J, with 9 bases in between. The CDR3 DNA reads as TGCAGTGCTGGACAGAGCGGCTACACCTTC. Amino acid sequence: CSAGQSGYTF.

V and J are TRBV19 and TRBJ2-5; the D is unclear. CDR3 length: 13 amino acids. V dropped 3 bases and J dropped 0 bases, with 5 bases sitting between them. Germline CDR1 and CDR2: LNHDA and SQIVND (reference sequence). The CDR3 reads CASSIRYQETQYF. CDR3 DNA sequence: TGTGCCAGTAGTATCAGGTACCAAGAGACCCAGTACTTC.

This clonotype was seen many times. This chain uses TRBV12-3 or TRBV12-4 with TRBJ2-7; D possibly uses TRBD1 or TRBD2 (5 bases each). The CDR3 runs 13 residues. Trimming took 7 bases from V and 2 from J, leaving 12 bases between them. CDR3 bases: TGTGCCAGCACCCGGGACGGAGCCTACGAGCAGTACTTC. Translating gives CASTRDGAYEQYF.

This clonotype was picked up many times. This chain joins TRBV7-9 and TRBJ1-5; D gene ambiguous. Deletions cut 8 bases from V and 2 bases from J, with 7 bases between. CDR1 is SEHNR and CDR2 is FQNEAQ in the germline V gene (reference sequence). The CDR3 covers 12 residues. The CDR3 bases are TGTGCCAGCGGGCAAGGCAATCAGCCCCAGCATTTT. Protein product: CASGQGNQPQHF.

This clonotype was seen a few times. The V gene is TRBV6-1, the J gene TRBJ2-7, with TRBD1 identical over 10 bases. Germline-derived CDR1 and CDR2 are MNHNS and SASEGT. J lost 6 bases, V lost 4 bases, and 9 bases had no gene match. CDR3 length: 15 amino acids. The CDR3 loop reads CASSGVGTGDTEQYF. In DNA, the CDR3 is TGTGCCAGCAGTGGGGTCGGGACAGGGGACACCGAGCAGTACTTC.

This clonotype was seen only a few times. The chain employs TRBV5-1 and TRBJ2-3; D call uncertain. With 4 bases removed from V and 2 bases from J, the gap between germline ends came to 14 bases. Germline V lookup: CDR1 SGHRS, CDR2 YFSETQ. The CDR3 has 15 amino acids. Here the CDR3 reads CASSMSRADTDTQYF. The CDR3, as DNA: TGCGCCAGCAGCATGAGTAGGGCAGACACAGATACGCAGTATTTT.

This clonotype turned up a few times. The chain joins TRBV12-3 or TRBV12-4 to TRBJ1-5; tentative D call: TRBD1 (6 bases). Trimming took off 5 bases at V and 0 bases at J, with 17 bases between the two ends. The CDR3 contains 17 residues. The CDR3 DNA is TGTGCCAGCAGTCTGAGTGGCAGGGGAGCTAGCAATCAGCCCCAGCATTTT. Amino acid sequence: CASSLSGRGASNQPQHF.

For the CDR3, the DNA is TGTGCCAGCAGTTTAACCCCTCGACTAGCGGGGGGCAATGAGCAGTTCTTC. Translation: CASSLTPRLAGGNEQFF. The chain couples TRBV27 to TRBJ2-1; TRBD2 matches 13 bases. J was trimmed by 6 bases and V by 2 bases; bases with no gene match: 7. Germline CDR1 and CDR2: MNHEY and SMNVEV (reference sequence). The CDR3 loop spans 17 amino acids.

A few counts support this clonotype. This chain joins TRBV5-1 and TRBJ1-2; no reliable D call. In germline, CDR1 is SGHRS, CDR2 YFSETQ. Trimming stripped 2 bases from V and 7 bases from J, with 18 bases between. The CDR3 contains 15 residues. CDR3 sequence reads: CASSFGFDGVGGYTF. CDR3 sequence (DNA): TGCGCCAGCAGCTTCGGATTTGACGGCGTCGGTGGCTACACCTTC.

This clonotype has just a few counts. This chain connects TRBV3-1 to TRBJ1-5, with D tentatively TRBD1 (5 bases). This CDR3 contains 14 residues. V lost 5 bases to trimming and J lost 4 bases, with 12 bases between them. Germline V gene sequence: CDR1 LGHDT, CDR2 YNNKEL (reference sequence). CDR3 region: CASSVGTGNQPQHF. The CDR3, as DNA: TGTGCCAGCAGCGTCGGGACCGGTAATCAGCCCCAGCATTTT. Full variable domain (remainder filled in from reference TRBV3-1 and TRBJ1-5): DTAVSQTPKYLVTQMGNDKSIKCEQNLGHDTMYWYKQDSKKFLKIMFSYNNKELIINETVPNRFSPKSPDKAHLNLHINSLELGDSAVYFCASSVGTGNQPQHFGDGTRLSIL.

This rearrangement joins TRBV10-3 to TRBJ2-5; 8 nucleotides agree with TRBD2. V lost 11 bases to trimming and J lost 7 bases; unmatched junction nucleotides: 12. CDR3 length: 13 residues. Germline-derived CDR1 and CDR2 are ENHRY and SYGVKD. The CDR3 protein is CALAGTSYGTQYF. DNA for the CDR3: TGTGCCTTAGCCGGGACTAGTTATGGGACCCAGTACTTC.

This sequence joins TRBV7-9 and TRBJ2-1, with TRBD2 matching over 7 bases. V shed 5 bases, J shed 13 bases, and the junction held 14 bases outside the gene matches. The CDR3 extends over 14 amino acids. Germline V gives CDR1 SEHNR, CDR2 FQNEAQ (reference sequence). DNA for the CDR3: TGTGCCAGCAGCCAAACAAAGGGAGGGGACCCCCAGTTCTTC. This sequence encodes CASSQTKGGDPQFF.

V gene TRBV10-3 combines with J gene TRBJ2-2; D may be TRBD1 or TRBD2 (5 bases each). There are 15 residues in the CDR3. Germline lookup yields CDR1 ENHRY and CDR2 SYGVKD. The V gene lost 10 bases and the J gene lost 3 bases, with 18 bases spanning the gap. CDR3 bases: TGTGCCACCGTCCGGGGCCGAGCCGACACCGGGGAGCTGTTTTTT. Residues: CATVRGRADTGELFF.

This rearrangement joins TRBV24-1 to TRBJ2-6; no reliable D call. The V end lost 3 bases, the J end lost 0 bases, and 8 bases lay between the germline ends. This CDR3 region has 16 residues. Germline assignment: CDR1 KGHDR and CDR2 SFDVKD. CDR3 sequence: CATSDEQISGANVLTF. DNA of the CDR3: TGTGCCACCAGTGATGAACAGATCTCTGGGGCCAACGTCCTGACTTTC.

Only a few counts were recorded for this clonotype. The chain joins TRBV28 to TRBJ2-5; 8 nucleotides match TRBD2. CDR1 MDHEN and CDR2 SYDVKM come from the germline V gene. The trim removed 9 bases at V and 5 bases at J, leaving 11 bases unmatched. The CDR3 covers 14 residues. CDR3 amino acids: CASRPGGLAETQYF. The CDR3 region has the DNA TGTGCCAGTCGTCCCGGTGGACTAGCCGAGACCCAGTACTTC.

The chain uses TRBV20-1 and TRBJ2-1; possibly TRBD2 for D (8 bases). The germline gives CDR1 DFQATT, CDR2 SNEGSKA (reference sequence). This CDR3 is built from 14 residues. The V end was cut by 6 bases, the J end by 0 bases, with 12 bases between. CDR3 bases: TGCAGTGCCGGGGGGGACAGCTCCTACAATGAGCAGTTCTTC. This codes for CSAGGDSSYNEQFF.

This clonotype was counted a few times. This chain uses TRBV24-1 with TRBJ1-5; tentative D call: TRBD1 (6 bases). CDR1 is KGHDR, CDR2 SFDVKD, per germline. The CDR3 extends over 13 amino acids. The V end lost 6 bases, the J end lost 3 bases, and 8 bases lay between the germline ends. CDR3 region: CATSQGNNQPQHF. The CDR3 bases are TGTGCCACCAGTCAGGGGAACAATCAGCCCCAGCATTTT.

This clonotype was observed a handful of times. V usage is TRBV5-1 and J usage is TRBJ2-3; 9 bases are a match to TRBD2. The CDR3 is made up of 17 amino acids. Trimming cost V 4 bases and J 4 bases; bases outside gene matches: 13. Per the germline V gene, CDR1 is SGHRS and CDR2 is YFSETQ. The CDR3 nucleotides are TGCGCCAGCAGCCCACGGACTAGCGCCCCTCTTGCAGATACGCAGTATTTT. This translates into CASSPRTSAPLADTQYF.